Shown below are 21 T cell receptor beta chains from a single sample sequenced in a study of shared clonotypes between healthy human individuals. Generated by immunoSEQ multiplex PCR, the TCRdb table keeps only in-frame clones and is missing some. The sample holds about 1,900,000 clones, just under 95% seen once. Naive CD8 cells lacked CD45RO and underwent positive selection for CCR7, leaving out terminally differentiated effector memory CD45RA+ cells. Sequences were obtained from naive CD8+ T cells sorted from blood. The receptor set was obtained from a man between 18 and 35 years old in good health.

The chain is built from TRBV7-9 and TRBJ1-5; D remains unclear. V lost 2 bases and J lost 0, with 8 bases in between. Germline-derived CDR1 and CDR2 are SEHNR and FQNEAQ (reference sequence). The CDR3 covers 15 residues. CDR3 residues: CASSLSANSNQPQHF. CDR3 DNA: TGTGCCAGCAGCTTATCGGCCAATAGCAATCAGCCCCAGCATTTT.

The chain employs TRBV7-9 and TRBJ2-5; 7 bases fit TRBD1. Germline trimming cut 10 bases from V and 4 bases from J; bases unmatched to any gene: 9. Germline V gene lookup returns CDR1 SEHNR and CDR2 FQNEAQ (reference sequence). The CDR3 contains 13 residues. CDR3 amino acids: CATSLSGGETQYF. In DNA, the CDR3 is TGTGCCACTTCCCTTTCAGGGGGAGAGACCCAGTACTTC.

The J gene is TRBJ2-5, the V gene TRBV5-4, with D maybe TRBD2 (6 bases). Germline V CDR1 and CDR2: SGHNT, YYREEE (reference sequence). The V and J ends lost 1 base and 5 bases respectively, with 12 bases between them. This CDR3 has 14 residues. The CDR3 protein is CASSLSNGGETQYF. CDR3 sequence (DNA): TGTGCCAGCAGCTTGTCGAATGGGGGGGAGACCCAGTACTTC.

V and J are TRBV14 and TRBJ2-7; 11 bases are a match to TRBD1. The CDR3 length is 14 residues. Trimming at V came to 5 bases and at J to 4 bases, leaving 4 bases not matched to a gene. Germline assignment: CDR1 SGHDN and CDR2 FVKESK. CDR3 sequence (DNA): TGTGCCAGCAGCATAGGACAGGGGGCTTACGAGCAGTACTTC. Translated: CASSIGQGAYEQYF.

The rearrangement joins TRBV4-3 to TRBJ1-4; D possibly corresponds to TRBD1 (6 bases). V lost 2 bases to trimming and J lost 2 bases, with 6 bases between them. The CDR3 loop spans 14 amino acids. CDR1 is LGHNA and CDR2 is YSLEER in the germline V gene. CDR3 coding DNA: TGCGCCAGCAGCCAAACAGGGACTAATGAAAAACTGTTTTTT. Protein sequence: CASSQTGTNEKLFF.

The chain links TRBV29-1 to TRBJ2-7; tentative D call: TRBD1 (5 bases). CDR1 is SQVTM, CDR2 ANQGSEA, per germline. The CDR3 spans 12 residues. V lost 4 bases and J 2 bases, leaving 9 bases between the germline ends. The CDR3 DNA reads as TGCAGCGTTGGGGGCCCCCCCTACGAGCAGTACTTC. It yields the protein CSVGGPPYEQYF.

Concerning this clone itself: In the same sample, other DNA sequences code for this CDR3. The chain recombines TRBV5-6 with TRBJ2-5, with 7 bases fitting TRBD1. J gave up 1 base and V 0 bases, and 0 bases lay outside the gene matches. Germline CDR1 SGHDT, CDR2 YYEEEE. The CDR3 is 14 residues long. CDR3 protein: CASSLAGGQETQYF. The CDR3 nucleotides read TGTGCCAGCAGCTTGGCAGGGGGCCAAGAGACCCAGTACTTC.

The V and J genes are TRBV7-9 and TRBJ1-2; no reliable D call. V lost 1 base and J 8 bases, leaving 8 bases between the germline ends. This CDR3 comprises 12 residues. The germline V gene has CDR1 SEHNR and CDR2 FQNEAQ (reference sequence). The CDR3 sequence: CASSLELHGYTF. The CDR3 DNA sequence: TGTGCCAGCAGCTTAGAGCTACACGGCTACACCTTC. The whole variable domain, remainder taken from reference TRBV7-9 and TRBJ1-2, is DTGVSQNPRHKITKRGQNVTFRCDPISEHNRLYWYRQTLGQGPEFLTYFQNEAQLEKSRLLSDRFSAERPKGSFSTLEIQRTEQGDSAMYLCASSLELHGYTFGSGTRLTVV.

The sample holds one count of this clone. The chain is built from TRBV30 and TRBJ2-7, with TRBD2 matching over 7 bases. With 3 bases clipped from V and 2 bases from J, the junction kept 10 bases outside the gene matches. Germline V lookup: CDR1 GTSNPN, CDR2 SVGIG (reference sequence). The CDR3 sequence is 15 residues long. CDR3 loop: CAWSQTRGYPYEQYF. The CDR3, as DNA: TGTGCCTGGAGCCAGACGCGGGGGTACCCCTACGAGCAGTACTTC.

CDR3 protein: CASSSPRDPAYEQYF. Written as DNA, the CDR3 is TGTGCCAGCAGCTCCCCCCGGGACCCAGCCTACGAGCAGTACTTC. The chain joins TRBV13 to TRBJ2-7, with D perhaps matching TRBD1 or TRBD2 (5 bases each). This CDR3 has 15 amino acids. The V and J ends lost 4 bases and 2 bases respectively, with 15 bases between them. Germline V gives CDR1 PRHDT, CDR2 FYEKMQ (reference sequence).

The V and J genes are TRBV13 and TRBJ1-2; possibly TRBD1 for D (5 bases). Germline V CDR1 and CDR2: PRHDT, FYEKMQ (reference sequence). V lost 4 bases, J lost 4 bases, and 13 bases lay in between. This CDR3 comprises 14 residues. This CDR3 is CASSSPGMGYGYTF. The CDR3 coding sequence is TGTGCCAGCAGCTCCCCAGGGATGGGCTATGGCTACACCTTC.

The chain employs TRBV4-1 and TRBJ2-7; a possible D gene is TRBD2 (5 bases). V was clipped by 6 bases and J by 2 bases, with 14 bases between them. CDR3 length: 14 amino acids. The germline CDR1 and CDR2 sequences are MGHRA and YSYEKL. CDR3 region: CASSHWGDTYEQYF. In DNA, the CDR3 is TGCGCCAGCAGTCACTGGGGAGATACCTACGAGCAGTACTTC.

This CDR3 reads CASSQDGDTQETQYF. CDR3 DNA: TGCGCCAGCAGCCAAGATGGTGACACGCAAGAGACCCAGTACTTC. The rearrangement links TRBV4-1 to TRBJ2-5; D remains unclear. Germline CDR1 is MGHRA and CDR2 is YSYEKL. The CDR3 is 15 residues long. The ends were cut back, 0 bases at V and 2 bases at J, with 10 bases in the middle.

The J gene is TRBJ2-5, the V gene TRBV19; 11 bases match TRBD1. Trimming cost V 5 bases and J 3 bases; bases outside gene matches: 8. The CDR3 loop spans 16 amino acids. The germline CDR1 and CDR2 sequences are LNHDA and SQIVND (reference sequence). CDR3 DNA: TGTGCCAGTAGTTCGCACCGGGACAGGGGGGAAGAGACCCAGTACTTC. Translating gives CASSSHRDRGEETQYF.

The chain employs TRBV4-1 and TRBJ1-1; TRBD1 might be the D (6 bases). The germline CDR1 and CDR2 sequences are MGHRA and YSYEKL. Trimming took 5 bases from V and 4 from J, leaving 23 bases between them. The CDR3 spans 17 residues. Here the CDR3 reads CASSKGPNTGWGTEAFF. As DNA, the CDR3 is TGCGCCAGCAGCAAAGGCCCCAATACAGGGTGGGGCACTGAAGCTTTCTTT.

This clone was seen just once. This same CDR3 is encoded by further DNA sequences in the sample. This chain uses TRBV6-1 with TRBJ2-7; D tentatively reads TRBD1 or TRBD2 (5 bases each). The CDR3 runs to 13 residues. Germline CDR1 MNHNS, CDR2 SASEGT. V was pared by 4 bases and J by 2 bases, with 9 bases between. The CDR3 loop is CASSARGPYEQYF. DNA of the CDR3: TGTGCCAGCAGTGCGAGGGGCCCCTACGAGCAGTACTTC.

This chain joins TRBV29-1 and TRBJ2-7, with TRBD1 matching over 7 bases. Germline-derived CDR1 and CDR2 are SQVTM and ANQGSEA. CDR3 length: 13 residues. Germline trimming cut 2 bases from V and 6 bases from J; bases unmatched to any gene: 7. CDR3 DNA: TGCAGCGTTGAAACCTACAGGGGTGGCGAGCAGTACTTC. Translation gives CSVETYRGGEQYF.

The rearrangement links TRBV7-6 to TRBJ2-1, with a tentative D call TRBD1 (6 bases). V was trimmed by 0 bases and J by 4 bases, leaving 10 bases between them. CDR3 length: 15 amino acids. Germline V gene lookup returns CDR1 SGHVS and CDR2 FNYEAQ. Here the CDR3 reads CASSLAQDSYNEQFF. CDR3 sequence (DNA): TGTGCCAGCAGCTTAGCTCAGGACAGTTACAATGAGCAGTTCTTC.

The chain has TRBV7-9 and TRBJ1-4; D gene uncertain. This CDR3 has 12 residues. The germline gives CDR1 SEHNR, CDR2 FQNEAQ (reference sequence). The V and J ends lost 3 bases and 13 bases respectively, with 12 bases between them. DNA for the CDR3: TGTGCCAGCAGCTTGGGTCCCGGGGTACTGTTTTTT. Encoded protein: CASSLGPGVLFF.

V usage is TRBV2 and J usage is TRBJ2-7; 8 nucleotides line up with TRBD2. The germline V gene encodes CDR1 SNHLY and CDR2 FYNNEI. The CDR3 length is 14 residues. The V segment lost 4 bases and the J segment 2 bases; nucleotides outside the gene matches: 4. Here the CDR3 DNA reads TGTGCCAGCAGTGTCGGCGGGAGGACCTACGAGCAGTACTTC. This encodes CASSVGGRTYEQYF.

In its sample, this clone was seen once. At the DNA level, this CDR3 is encoded by other sequences in the same sample as well. The chain links TRBV6-5 to TRBJ1-1; a weak D match, TRBD1 (6 bases). Germline V lookup: CDR1 MNHEY, CDR2 SVGAGI. Trimming left V 0 bases short and J 5 bases short, with 10 bases between. The CDR3 totals 14 residues. The DNA of the CDR3 is TGTGCCAGCAGTTACTCGATAGGGGGTACTGAAGCTTTCTTT. Encoded protein: CASSYSIGGTEAFF.